This T cell receptor beta chain stems from a study of blood T cells in healthy people across ages. The use of a sample-barcoded 5' primer and a J-beta primer mix characterized a second PCR of about 7 to 12 cycles. TCRdb passed the 5' RACE reads through MiXCR, listing each CDR3 protein once. The repertoire holds about 580,000 distinct CDR3 sequences, with about 45% as singletons. This receptor was identified in an elderly man in good health. Sequenced material: blood.

The CDR3 loop is CASSQGDRLSYGYTF. CDR3 nucleotides: TGTGCCAGCAGCCAAGGGGACAGGCTTAGCTATGGCTACACCTTC. The chain joins TRBV3-1 to TRBJ1-2; 8 bases map to TRBD1. The germline V gene encodes CDR1 LGHDT and CDR2 YNNKEL (reference sequence). Trimming cost V 1 base and J 4 bases; bases outside gene matches: 5. The CDR3 spans 15 residues.